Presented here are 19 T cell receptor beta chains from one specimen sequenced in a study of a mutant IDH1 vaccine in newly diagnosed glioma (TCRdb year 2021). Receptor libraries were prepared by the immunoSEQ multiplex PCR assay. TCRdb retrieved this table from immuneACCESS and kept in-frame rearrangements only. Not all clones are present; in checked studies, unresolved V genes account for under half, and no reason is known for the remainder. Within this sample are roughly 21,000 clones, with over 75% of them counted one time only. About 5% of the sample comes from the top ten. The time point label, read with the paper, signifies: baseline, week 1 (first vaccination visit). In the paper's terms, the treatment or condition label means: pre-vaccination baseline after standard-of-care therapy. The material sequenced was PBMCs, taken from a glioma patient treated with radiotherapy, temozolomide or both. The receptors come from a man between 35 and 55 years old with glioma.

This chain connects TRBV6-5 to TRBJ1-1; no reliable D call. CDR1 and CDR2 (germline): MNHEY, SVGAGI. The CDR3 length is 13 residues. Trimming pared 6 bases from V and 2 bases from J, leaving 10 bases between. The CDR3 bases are TGTGCCAGCAGAAGGGCCGTTAACACTGAAGCTTTCTTT. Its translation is CASRRAVNTEAFF.

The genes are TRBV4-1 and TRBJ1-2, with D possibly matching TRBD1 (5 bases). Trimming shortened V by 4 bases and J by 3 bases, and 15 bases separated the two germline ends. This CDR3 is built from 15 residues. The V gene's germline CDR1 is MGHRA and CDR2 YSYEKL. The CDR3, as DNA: TGCGCCAGCAGCCCGGGGACTTCATGGGACTATGGCTACACCTTC. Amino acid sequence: CASSPGTSWDYGYTF.

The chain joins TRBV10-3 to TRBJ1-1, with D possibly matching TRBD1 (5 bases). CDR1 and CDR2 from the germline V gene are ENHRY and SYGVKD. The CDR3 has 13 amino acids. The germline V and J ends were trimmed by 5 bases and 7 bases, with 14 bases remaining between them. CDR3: CAISLTGGGEAFF. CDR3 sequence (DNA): TGTGCCATCAGTCTGACCGGCGGGGGTGAAGCTTTCTTT.

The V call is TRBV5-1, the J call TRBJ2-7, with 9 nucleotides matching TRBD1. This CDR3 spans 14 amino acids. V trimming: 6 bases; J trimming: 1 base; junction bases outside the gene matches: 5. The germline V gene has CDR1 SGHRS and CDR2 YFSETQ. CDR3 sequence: CASIPGQGSYEQYF. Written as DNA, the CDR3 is TGCGCCAGCATCCCGGGACAGGGTTCCTACGAGCAGTACTTC. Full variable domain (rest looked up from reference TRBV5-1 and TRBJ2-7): KAGVTQTPRYLIKTRGQQVTLSCSPISGHRSVSWYQQTPGQGLQFLFEYFSETQRNKGNFPGRFSGRQFSNSRSEMNVSTLELGDSALYLCASIPGQGSYEQYFGPGTRLTVT.

CDR3 bases: TGCGCCAGCAGCTTGGGGAGTAGGCGTTCACCCCTCCACTTT. It is translated as CASSLGSRRSPLHF. The chain carries TRBV5-1 and TRBJ1-6, with D unresolved. This CDR3 is built from 14 residues. V was clipped by 0 bases and J by 9 bases, with 10 bases between them. Germline assignment: CDR1 SGHRS and CDR2 YFSETQ.

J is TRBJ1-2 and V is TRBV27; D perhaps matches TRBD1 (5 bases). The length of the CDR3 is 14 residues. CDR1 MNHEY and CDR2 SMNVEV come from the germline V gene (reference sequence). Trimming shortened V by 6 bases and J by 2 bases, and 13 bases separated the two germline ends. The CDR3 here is CASSPGPTNYGYTF. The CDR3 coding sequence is TGTGCCAGCAGCCCGGGACCGACAAACTATGGCTACACCTTC.

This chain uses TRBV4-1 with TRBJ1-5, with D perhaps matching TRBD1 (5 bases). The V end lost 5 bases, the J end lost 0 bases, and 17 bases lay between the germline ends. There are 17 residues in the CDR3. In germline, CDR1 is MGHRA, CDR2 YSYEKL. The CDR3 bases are TGCGCCAGCAGCTCCCAAGGGACGGCGTATAGCAATCAGCCCCAGCATTTT. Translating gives CASSSQGTAYSNQPQHF.

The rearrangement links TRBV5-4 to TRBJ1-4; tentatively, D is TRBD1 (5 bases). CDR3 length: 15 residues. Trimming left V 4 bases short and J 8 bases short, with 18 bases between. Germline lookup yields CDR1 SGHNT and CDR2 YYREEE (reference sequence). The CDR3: CASSNPQGAKEKLFF. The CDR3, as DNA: TGTGCCAGCAGCAACCCCCAAGGGGCGAAAGAAAAACTGTTTTTT.

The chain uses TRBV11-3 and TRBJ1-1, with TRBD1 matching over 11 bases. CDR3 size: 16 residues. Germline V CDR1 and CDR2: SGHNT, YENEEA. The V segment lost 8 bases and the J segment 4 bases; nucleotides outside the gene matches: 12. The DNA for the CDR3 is TGTGCCAGCCATCCCGGCACTGGGACAGGGGGCACTGAAGCTTTCTTT. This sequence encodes CASHPGTGTGGTEAFF.

The CDR3 is CASSFEGNTEAFF. CDR3 in DNA: TGCGCCAGCAGCTTTGAGGGGAACACTGAAGCTTTCTTT. The rearrangement joins TRBV5-1 to TRBJ1-1; D ambiguous. The germline V gene encodes CDR1 SGHRS and CDR2 YFSETQ. This CDR3 has 13 amino acids. Trimming shortened V by 2 bases and J by 1 base, and 6 bases separated the two germline ends.

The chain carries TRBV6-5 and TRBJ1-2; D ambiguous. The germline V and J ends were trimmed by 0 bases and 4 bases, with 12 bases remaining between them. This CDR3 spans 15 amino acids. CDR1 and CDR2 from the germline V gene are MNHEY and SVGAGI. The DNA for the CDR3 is TGTGCCAGCAGTTACTCGATCTTATTTGGCTATGGCTACACCTTC. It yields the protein CASSYSILFGYGYTF.

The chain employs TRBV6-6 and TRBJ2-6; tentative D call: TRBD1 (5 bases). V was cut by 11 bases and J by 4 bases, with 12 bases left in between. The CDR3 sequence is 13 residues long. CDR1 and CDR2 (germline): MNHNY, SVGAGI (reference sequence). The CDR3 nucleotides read TGTGCCGGAAAGGGGCTCGGGGCCAACGTCCTGACTTTC. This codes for CAGKGLGANVLTF.

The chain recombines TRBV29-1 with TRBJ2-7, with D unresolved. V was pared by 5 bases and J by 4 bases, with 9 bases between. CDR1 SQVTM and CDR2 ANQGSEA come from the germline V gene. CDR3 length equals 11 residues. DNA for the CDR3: TGCAGCGTTACAGTCCAGTACGAGCAGTACTTC. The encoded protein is CSVTVQYEQYF.

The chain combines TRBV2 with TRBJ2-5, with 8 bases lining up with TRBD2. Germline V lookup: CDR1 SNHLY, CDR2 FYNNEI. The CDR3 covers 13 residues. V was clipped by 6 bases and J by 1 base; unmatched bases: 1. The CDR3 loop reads CASRRGAQETQYF. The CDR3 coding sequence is TGTGCCAGCAGGCGGGGGGCCCAAGAGACCCAGTACTTC.

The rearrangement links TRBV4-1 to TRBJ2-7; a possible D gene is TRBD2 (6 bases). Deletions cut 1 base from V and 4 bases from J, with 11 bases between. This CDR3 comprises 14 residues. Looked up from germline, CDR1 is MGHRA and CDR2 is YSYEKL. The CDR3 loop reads CASSQAVGGYEQYF. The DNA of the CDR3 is TGCGCCAGCAGCCAAGCTGTCGGGGGTTACGAGCAGTACTTC.

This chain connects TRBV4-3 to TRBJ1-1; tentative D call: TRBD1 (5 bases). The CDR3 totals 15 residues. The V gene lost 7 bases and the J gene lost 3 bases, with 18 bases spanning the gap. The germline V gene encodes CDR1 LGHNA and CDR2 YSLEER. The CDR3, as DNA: TGCGCCAGCACCCCTGAGAGGGGCAGAGACACTGAAGCTTTCTTT. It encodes CASTPERGRDTEAFF.

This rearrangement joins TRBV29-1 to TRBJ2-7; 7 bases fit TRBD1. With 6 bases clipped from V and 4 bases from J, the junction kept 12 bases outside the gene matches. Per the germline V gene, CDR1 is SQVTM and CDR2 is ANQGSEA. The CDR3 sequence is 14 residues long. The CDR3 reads CSVAQGDPSYEQYF. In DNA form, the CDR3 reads TGCAGCGTCGCTCAGGGGGACCCATCTTACGAGCAGTACTTC.

CDR3 bases: TGCAGCGTTGCCGGCAGTCGCGCCGGGGAGCTGTTTTTT. Translating it yields CSVAGSRAGELFF. This chain uses TRBV29-1 with TRBJ2-2; the D is unclear. The CDR3 is 13 amino acids. The V gene's germline CDR1 is SQVTM and CDR2 ANQGSEA. Trimming removed 4 bases from V and 6 bases from J, with 12 bases in between.

CDR3 sequence reads: CASTTRAGTTNEQFF. The CDR3 region has the DNA TGTGCCAGCACAACAAGGGCCGGGACCACCAATGAGCAGTTCTTC. The chain uses TRBV6-5 and TRBJ2-1, with D perhaps matching TRBD1 or TRBD2 (5 bases each). Looked up from germline, CDR1 is MNHEY and CDR2 is SVGAGI. The CDR3 loop spans 15 amino acids. Trimming took 7 bases from V and 6 from J, leaving 19 bases between them.